This TCR beta chain was obtained from a study of T-cell reconstitution after alpha-beta-depleted transplantation in children (dated by TCRdb to the mid-2010s). Background on the whole study: Using TCR repertoire profiling, the study quantitatively followed how T-cell immune reconstitution unfolded in children after TCRalphabeta/CD19-depleted allogeneic hematopoietic cell transplantation.

This clonotype was detected a few times. No cognate antigen has been identified for it. Qualities for individual bases were not recorded, and no much larger clone is one base off. Broad study findings and their caveats: In some patients, the high TCRbeta diversity seen at day 60 was put down to recipient T cells and intrathymic progenitors that had survived conditioning. The frequencies of hyperexpanded clones fell over the following months, and after one year, T-cell counts and TCRbeta diversity were mostly attributed to newly produced T cells. About two months after transplant, the apparently early recovery of alphabetaT-cell counts reportedly depended on just several hundred clones that had expanded rapidly and came from non-depleted graft cells.

From the cysteine through the phenylalanine, the CDR3 covers 14 amino acids. This entry keeps only the CDR3 DNA: 42 bases, framed from base 1. V loses 4 bases at its end and J loses 6 bases; junction bases beyond the gene matches: 8. Per the germline V gene, SGHTA is the CDR1 and FQGNSA is the CDR2. Interpreted using the paper, the treatment or condition label stands for: allogeneic hematopoietic cell transplantation with graft depleted of TCRalphabeta T cells and CD19 B cells. The children who served as transplant recipients had been given grafts of TCRalphabeta/CD19-depleted allogeneic hematopoietic cells. Receptor amplification or capture employed PCR. TCRdb shows the sequencer as Illumina HiSeq 2500. Molecular barcoding was employed in the preparation of TCR libraries, with unique molecular identifiers being used to normalize TCRbeta repertoire quantification. In TCRdb, the public reads were trimmed at Q25 with fastp and aligned with MiXCR, with productive beta chains retained. Rows are unified per CDR3 protein, each entry keeping the most common DNA and genes. The sample profile shows about 120,000 distinct CDR3 sequences; around 23% of them were found once. The top ten hold roughly 10% of the sample.

The sequence was obtained from a male patient aged 2-10 years who had a stem cell transplant for chronic granulomatous disease, so the T cells may come from the graft donor. Recombination linked TRBV7-2 to TRBJ1-2; TRBD1 agrees with 7 junctional bases. The sequenced sample was PBMCs, mostly from graft donor cells, obtained 180 days after TCRalphabeta/CD19-depleted stem cell transplant. For the CDR3, the sequence is CASSYRDSFNGYTF. The DNA sequence is as follows: TGTGCCAGCAGCTACCGGGACAGCTTCAATGGCTACACCTTC.